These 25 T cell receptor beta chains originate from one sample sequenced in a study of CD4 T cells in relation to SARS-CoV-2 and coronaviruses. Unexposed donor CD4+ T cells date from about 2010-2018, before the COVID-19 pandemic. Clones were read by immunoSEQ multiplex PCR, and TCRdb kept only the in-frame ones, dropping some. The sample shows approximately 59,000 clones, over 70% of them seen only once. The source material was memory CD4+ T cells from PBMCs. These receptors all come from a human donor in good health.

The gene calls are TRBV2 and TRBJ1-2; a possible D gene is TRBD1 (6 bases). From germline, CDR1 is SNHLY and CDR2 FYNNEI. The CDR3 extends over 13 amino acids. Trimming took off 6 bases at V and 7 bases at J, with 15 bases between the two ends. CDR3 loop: CASSQDRASGYTF. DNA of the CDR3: TGTGCCAGCAGCCAGGACAGAGCCAGTGGCTACACCTTC.

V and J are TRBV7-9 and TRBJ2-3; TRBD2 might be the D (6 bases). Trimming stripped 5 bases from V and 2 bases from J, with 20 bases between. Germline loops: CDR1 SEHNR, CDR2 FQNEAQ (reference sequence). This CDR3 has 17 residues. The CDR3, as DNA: TGTGCCAGCAGCCTGCGTTATGGGGGGTTCACCACAGATACGCAGTATTTT. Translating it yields CASSLRYGGFTTDTQYF.

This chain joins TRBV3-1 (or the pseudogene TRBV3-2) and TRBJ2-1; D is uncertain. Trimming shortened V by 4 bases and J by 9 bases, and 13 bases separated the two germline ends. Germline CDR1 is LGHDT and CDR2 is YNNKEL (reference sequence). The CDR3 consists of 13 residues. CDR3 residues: CASSRDRLGEQFF. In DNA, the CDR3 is TGTGCCAGCAGCCGCGACCGGCTTGGTGAGCAGTTCTTC.

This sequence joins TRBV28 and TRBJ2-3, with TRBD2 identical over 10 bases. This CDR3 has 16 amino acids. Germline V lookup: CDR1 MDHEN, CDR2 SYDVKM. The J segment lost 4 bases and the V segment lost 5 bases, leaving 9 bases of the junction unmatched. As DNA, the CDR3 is TGTGCCAGCAGTACGCCACTAGCGGGGTTGTCAGATACGCAGTATTTT. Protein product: CASSTPLAGLSDTQYF.

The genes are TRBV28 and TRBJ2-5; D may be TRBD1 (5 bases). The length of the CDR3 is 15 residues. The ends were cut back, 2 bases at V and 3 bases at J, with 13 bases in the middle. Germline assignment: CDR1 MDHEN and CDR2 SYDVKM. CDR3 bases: TGTGCCAGCAGTTTAGCCCGCCCCAGGGAAGAGACCCAGTACTTC. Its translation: CASSLARPREETQYF.

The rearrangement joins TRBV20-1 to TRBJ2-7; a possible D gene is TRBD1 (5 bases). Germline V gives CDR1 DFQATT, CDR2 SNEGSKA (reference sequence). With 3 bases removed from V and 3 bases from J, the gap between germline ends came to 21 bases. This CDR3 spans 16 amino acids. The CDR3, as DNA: TGCAGTGCTAGTGCGGCCCGGACACATCCACTCTACGAGCAGTACTTC. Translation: CSASAARTHPLYEQYF.

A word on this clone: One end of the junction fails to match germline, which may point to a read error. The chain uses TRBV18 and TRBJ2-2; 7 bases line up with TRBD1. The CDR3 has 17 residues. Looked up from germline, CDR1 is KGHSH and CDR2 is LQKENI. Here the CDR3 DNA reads TGTGCCAGCTCACCACTTAAGGGGACAGAGAACGCCGGGGAGCTGTTTTTT. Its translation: CASSPLKGTENAGELFF.

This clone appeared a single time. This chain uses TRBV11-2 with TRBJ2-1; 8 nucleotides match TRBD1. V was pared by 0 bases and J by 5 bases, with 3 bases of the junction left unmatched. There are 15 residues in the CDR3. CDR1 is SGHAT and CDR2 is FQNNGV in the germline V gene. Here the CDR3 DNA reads TGTGCCAGCAGCTTAGACAGGGGGCGCAACAATGAGCAGTTCTTC. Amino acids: CASSLDRGRNNEQFF.

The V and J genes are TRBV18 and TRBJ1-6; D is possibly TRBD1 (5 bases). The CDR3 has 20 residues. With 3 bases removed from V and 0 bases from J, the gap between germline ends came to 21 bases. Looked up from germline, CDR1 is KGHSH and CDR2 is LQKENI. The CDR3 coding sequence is TGTGCCAGCTCACCCAACGCAGGGCCACTCACGAGCTCCTATAATTCACCCCTCCACTTT. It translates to CASSPNAGPLTSSYNSPLHF.

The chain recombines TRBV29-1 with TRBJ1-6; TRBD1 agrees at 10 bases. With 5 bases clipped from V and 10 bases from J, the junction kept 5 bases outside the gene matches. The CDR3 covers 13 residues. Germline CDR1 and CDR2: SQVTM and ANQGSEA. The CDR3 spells CSVRQGAGSPLHF. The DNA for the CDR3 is TGCAGCGTTAGACAGGGGGCAGGATCACCCCTCCACTTT.

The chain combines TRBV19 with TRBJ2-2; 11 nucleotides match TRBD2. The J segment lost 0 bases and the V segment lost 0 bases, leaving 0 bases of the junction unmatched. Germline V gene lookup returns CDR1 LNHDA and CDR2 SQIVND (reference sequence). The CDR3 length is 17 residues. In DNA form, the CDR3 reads TGTGCCAGTAGTATAGAGGGACTAGCGGCGAACACCGGGGAGCTGTTTTTT. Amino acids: CASSIEGLAANTGELFF. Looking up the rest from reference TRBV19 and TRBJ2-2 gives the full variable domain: DGGITQSPKYLFRKEGQNVTLSCEQNLNHDAMYWYRQDPGQGLRLIYYSQIVNDFQKGDIAEGYSVSREKKESFPLTVTSAQKNPTAFYLCASSIEGLAANTGELFFGEGSRLTVL.

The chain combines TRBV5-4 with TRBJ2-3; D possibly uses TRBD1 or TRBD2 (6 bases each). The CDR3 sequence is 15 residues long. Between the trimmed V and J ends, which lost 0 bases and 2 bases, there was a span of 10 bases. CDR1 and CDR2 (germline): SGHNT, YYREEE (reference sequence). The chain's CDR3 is CASSLAGAFTDTQYF. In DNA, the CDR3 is TGTGCCAGCAGCTTGGCGGGGGCCTTCACAGATACGCAGTATTTT. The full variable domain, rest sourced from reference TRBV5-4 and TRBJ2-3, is ETGVTQSPTHLIKTRGQQVTLRCSSQSGHNTVSWYQQALGQGPQFIFQYYREEENGRGNFPPRFSGLQFPNYSSELNVNALELDDSALYLCASSLAGAFTDTQYFGPGTRLTVL.

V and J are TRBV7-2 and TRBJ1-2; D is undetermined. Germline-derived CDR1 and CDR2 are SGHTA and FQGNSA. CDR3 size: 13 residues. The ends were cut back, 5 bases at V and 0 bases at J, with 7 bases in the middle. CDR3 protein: CASSVGANYGYTF. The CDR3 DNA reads TGTGCCAGCAGCGTTGGTGCTAACTATGGCTACACCTTC.

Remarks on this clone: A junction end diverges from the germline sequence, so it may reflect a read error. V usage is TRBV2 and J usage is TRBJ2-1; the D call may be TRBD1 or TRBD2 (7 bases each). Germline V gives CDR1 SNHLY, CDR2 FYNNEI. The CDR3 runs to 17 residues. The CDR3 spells CASIEVPGGALDNEQFF. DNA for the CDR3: TGTGCCAGCATTGAAGTACCAGGGGGGGCATTGGACAATGAGCAGTTCTTC. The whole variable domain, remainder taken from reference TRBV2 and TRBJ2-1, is EPEVTQTPSHQVTQMGQEVILRCVPISNHLYFYWYRQILGQKVEFLVSFYNNEISEKSEIFDDQFSVERPDGSNFTLKIRSTKLEDSAMYFCASIEVPGGALDNEQFFGPGTRLTVL.

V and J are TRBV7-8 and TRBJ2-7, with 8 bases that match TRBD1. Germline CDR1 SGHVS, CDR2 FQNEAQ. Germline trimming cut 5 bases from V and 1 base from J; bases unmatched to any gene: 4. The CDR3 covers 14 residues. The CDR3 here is CASSPQGVSYEQYF. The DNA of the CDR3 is TGTGCCAGCAGCCCACAGGGGGTGTCCTACGAGCAGTACTTC.

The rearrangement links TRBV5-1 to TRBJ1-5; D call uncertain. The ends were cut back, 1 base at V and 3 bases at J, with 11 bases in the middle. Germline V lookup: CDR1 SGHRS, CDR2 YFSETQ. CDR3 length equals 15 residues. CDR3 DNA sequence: TGCGCCAGCAGCTTGTCCGGGCACATCAATCAGCCCCAGCATTTT. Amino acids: CASSLSGHINQPQHF.

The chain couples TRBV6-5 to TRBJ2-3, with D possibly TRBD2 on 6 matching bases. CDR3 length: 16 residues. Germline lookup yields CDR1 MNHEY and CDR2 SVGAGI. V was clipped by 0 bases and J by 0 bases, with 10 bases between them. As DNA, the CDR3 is TGTGCCAGCAGTTACTCGTATGGGGGGAGCACAGATACGCAGTATTTT. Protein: CASSYSYGGSTDTQYF.

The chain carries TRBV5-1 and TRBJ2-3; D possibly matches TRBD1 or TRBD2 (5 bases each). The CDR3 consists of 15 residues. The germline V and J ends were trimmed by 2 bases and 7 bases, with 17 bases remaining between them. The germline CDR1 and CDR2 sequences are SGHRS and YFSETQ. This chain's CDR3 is CASSFGSRDVNTQYF. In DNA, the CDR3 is TGCGCCAGCAGCTTTGGGTCTCGGGACGTAAATACGCAGTATTTT.

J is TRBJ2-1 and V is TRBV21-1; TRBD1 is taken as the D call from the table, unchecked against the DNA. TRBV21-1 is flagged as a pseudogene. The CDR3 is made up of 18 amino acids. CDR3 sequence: CASSIDTLRDREQNEQFF. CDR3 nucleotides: TGTGCCAGCAGCATCGACACATTAAGGGACAGGGAACAAAATGAGCAGTTCTTC.

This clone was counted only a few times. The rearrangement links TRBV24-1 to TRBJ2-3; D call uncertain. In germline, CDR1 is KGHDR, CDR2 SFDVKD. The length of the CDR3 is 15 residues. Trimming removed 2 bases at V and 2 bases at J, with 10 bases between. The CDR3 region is CATSDSSVATDTQYF. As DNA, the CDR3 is TGTGCCACCAGTGATTCCTCGGTCGCCACAGATACGCAGTATTTT.

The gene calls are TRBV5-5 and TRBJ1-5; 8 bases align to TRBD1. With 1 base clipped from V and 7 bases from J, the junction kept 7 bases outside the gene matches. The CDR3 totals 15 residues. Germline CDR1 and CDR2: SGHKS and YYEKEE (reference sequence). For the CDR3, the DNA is TGTGCCAGCAGCTTGCAGACAGGGGTTTACCAGCCCCAGCATTTT. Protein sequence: CASSLQTGVYQPQHF. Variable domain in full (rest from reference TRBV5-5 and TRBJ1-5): DAGVTQSPTHLIKTRGQQVTLRCSPISGHKSVSWYQQVLGQGPQFIFQYYEKEERGRGNFPDRFSARQFPNYSSELNVNALLLGDSALYLCASSLQTGVYQPQHFGDGTRLSIL.

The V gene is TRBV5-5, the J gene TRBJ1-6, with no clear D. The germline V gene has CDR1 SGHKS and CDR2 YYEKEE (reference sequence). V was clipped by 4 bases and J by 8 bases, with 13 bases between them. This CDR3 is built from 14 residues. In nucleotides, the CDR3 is TGTGCCAGCAGCCATTATTCCAGATATTCACCCCTCCACTTT. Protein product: CASSHYSRYSPLHF.

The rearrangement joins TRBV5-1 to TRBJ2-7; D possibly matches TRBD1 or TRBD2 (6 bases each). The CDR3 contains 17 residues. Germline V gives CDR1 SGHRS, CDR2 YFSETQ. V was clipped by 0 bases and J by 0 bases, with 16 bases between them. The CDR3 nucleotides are TGCGCCAGCAGCTTGGCCCCGGGGGCCTCTAGCTCCTACGAGCAGTACTTC. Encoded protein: CASSLAPGASSSYEQYF.

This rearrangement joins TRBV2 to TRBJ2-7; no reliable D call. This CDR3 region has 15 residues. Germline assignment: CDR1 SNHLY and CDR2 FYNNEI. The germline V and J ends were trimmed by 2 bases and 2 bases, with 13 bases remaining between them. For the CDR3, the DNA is TGTGCCAGCAGTGAAAAGGTGGGATGGGCCTACGAGCAGTACTTC. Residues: CASSEKVGWAYEQYF.

CDR3 sequence reads: CASSGGPGREDAEQFF. CDR3 nucleotide sequence: TGTGCCAGCAGCGGGGGTCCAGGGCGGGAGGATGCTGAGCAGTTCTTC. The chain couples TRBV11-2 to TRBJ2-1; 8 positions agree with TRBD2. The trim removed 5 bases at V and 9 bases at J, leaving 15 bases unmatched. CDR1 is SGHAT and CDR2 is FQNNGV in the germline V gene. CDR3 size: 16 residues. Full variable domain (outside the CDR3, taken from reference TRBV11-2 and TRBJ2-1): EAGVAQSPRYKIIEKRQSVAFWCNPISGHATLYWYQQILGQGPKLLIQFQNNGVVDDSQLPKDRFSAERLKGVDSTLKIQPAKLEDSAVYLCASSGGPGREDAEQFFGPGTRLTVL.